The rows below give T cell receptor beta chains drawn from one sample of a study of shared clonotypes between healthy human individuals. TCRdb's table, derived via immunoSEQ multiplex PCR, lists solely in-frame clones and lacks some. The table shows some 680,000 clones, with less than 80% occurring only once. Sequencing input: memory CD4+ T cells sorted from blood. The receptor source for this set is a woman aged 25 to 39 in good health. Both conserved end residues are part of each CDR3. Each record gives: D gene, clone size, J gene, V gene, CDR3 DNA, CDR3 protein. The D gene is left open where the match is weak. Where a row states a size, it is once, few, many or the class of an expanded clone; other rows omit it.

>.|once|TRBJ2-7|TRBV27
TGTGCCAGCAGCCATCGGCGCTTGGGCGAGCAGTACTTC
CASSHRRLGEQYF
>.|.|TRBJ2-7|TRBV7-9
TGTGCCAGCAGCATGGACAGTTACGAGCAGTACTTC
CASSMDSYEQYF
>.|.|TRBJ2-7|TRBV19
TGTGCCAGTAGTATAGGGTCAGGGTTTGGCTACGAGCAGTACTTC
CASSIGSGFGYEQYF
>TRBD1|once|TRBJ2-2|TRBV6-1
TGTGCCACCAACCCGGGACAGGGGAACACCGGGGAGCTGTTTTTT
CATNPGQGNTGELFF
>.|.|TRBJ2-1|TRBV6-6
TGTGCCAGCAGTACCGGACTAAATAGTCTGGGGCAGTTCTTC
CASSTGLNSLGQFF
>.|.|TRBJ2-7|TRBV7-2
TGTGCCAGCAGCGCAGGGCGGGGAGGCGAGCAGTACTTC
CASSAGRGGEQYF
>.|.|TRBJ2-5|TRBV7-2
TGTGCCAGCAGCTTATTGGTGGGCTCAGCGGGAGAGACCCAGTACTTC
CASSLLVGSAGETQYF
>TRBD1|.|TRBJ1-5|TRBV7-2
TGTGCCAGTTCCGGGACAGTAAGACAGCCCCAGCATTTT
CASSGTVRQPQHF
>.|.|TRBJ1-2|TRBV5-4
TGTGCCAGCAGAGGTACTAACTATGGCTACACCTTC
CASRGTNYGYTF
>.|many|TRBJ2-7|TRBV29-1
TGCAGCGTTGAGGGGGCCGCGGGACAATTCTACGAGCAGTACTTC
CSVEGAAGQFYEQYF
>.|.|TRBJ1-5|TRBV15
TGTGCCACCAGCAGAGACGGGGATCAGCCCCAGCATTTT
CATSRDGDQPQHF
>TRBD1|few|TRBJ1-1|TRBV6-5
TGTGCCAGCAGTTACCGGGACAGGGACACTGAAGCTTTCTTT
CASSYRDRDTEAFF
>TRBD1|.|TRBJ2-3|TRBV28
TGTGCCAGCAGTTTGGGACAGTCCACAGATACGCAGTATTTT
CASSLGQSTDTQYF
>.|.|TRBJ2-7|TRBV6-1
TGTGCCAGCAGCACAGGGTACGAGCAGTACTTC
CASSTGYEQYF
>.|.|TRBJ2-1|TRBV28
TGTGCCAGCAGTCCCTCCCTCCCGGGAGTTAGGAATGAGCAGTTCTTC
CASSPSLPGVRNEQFF
>.|.|TRBJ1-1|TRBV5-1
TGCGCCAGCAGCCGGGCTCCGAACACTGAAGCTTTCTTT
CASSRAPNTEAFF
>.|.|TRBJ1-1|TRBV29-1
TGCAGCGTGGGACGGAATATGAACACTGAAGCTTTCTTT
CSVGRNMNTEAFF
>.|many|TRBJ2-3|TRBV5-1
TGCGCCAGCAGCCCCGGGCAGATAACAGATACGCAGTATTTT
CASSPGQITDTQYF
>.|.|TRBJ2-5|TRBV5-1
TGCGCCAGCAGCCCTCAGGCTATCCAAGAGACCCAGTACTTC
CASSPQAIQETQYF
>.|.|TRBJ1-5|TRBV15
TGTGCCACCAGCTGGATAAATGTCGGCAATCAGCCCCAGCATTTT
CATSWINVGNQPQHF
>.|.|TRBJ2-2|TRBV2
TGTGCCAGCAGTCTGTATGGGCCTCAGACCGGGGAGCTGTTTTTT
CASSLYGPQTGELFF
>.|.|TRBJ2-3|TRBV5-1
TGCGCCAGCAGCTTGGCAGGGGACTACACAGATACGCAGTATTTT
CASSLAGDYTDTQYF
>.|.|TRBJ2-5|TRBV15
TGTGCCACCAGCAGGGACCGGCCAGGTAGTGGGGAGACCCAGTACTTC
CATSRDRPGSGETQYF
>TRBD1|.|TRBJ2-4|TRBV5-1
TGCGCCAGCAGCCGGACGACAGGGTTCGGGGCCAAAAACATTCAGTACTTC
CASSRTTGFGAKNIQYF
>.|.|TRBJ1-1|TRBV28
TGTGCCAGCAGTTCCCCCCCCAACACTGAAGCTTTCTTT
CASSSPPNTEAFF
>.|.|TRBJ2-5|TRBV4-2
TGTGCCAGCAGCCAAGACAGCGAACACCAAGAGACCCAGTACTTC
CASSQDSEHQETQYF